One TCR beta chain is described in this entry. This entry belongs to a study of monozygotic twins with inflammatory bowel disease. Per the germline V gene, CDR1 is KGHSH and CDR2 is LQKENI. The CDR3 has 13 amino acids. TCRdb re-called the 5' RACE reads, yielding one record per CDR3 amino acid sequence without DNA. The listing contains approximately 340,000 distinct CDR3 sequences. The rearrangement links TRBV18 to TRBJ2-1. This TCR was recovered from a human donor with ulcerative colitis or Crohn's disease, or a healthy co-twin of an affected twin (not recorded which). Sequencing used blood. CDR3 in amino acids: CASHLGSYNEQFF.